This T cell receptor (beta chain) comes out of a study of PD-L1 blockade in urothelial cancer. In the study overall: Males with bladder-origin urothelial cancer made up about 85% of the roughly 29 patients. Patients previously received 0 to 3 chemotherapy regimens. Analysis of blood occurred 3 weeks (second dose) and 6 weeks after treatment start. Across blood samples, T cells had a median count of approximately 140,000.

Measured with immunoSEQ multiplex PCR; TCRdb has only the in-frame clones, and not every one. Of roughly 91,000 clones detected, 85% to 90% appear once; the ten largest clones hold over 13%. Time point reported: pretreatment peripheral blood. The CDR3 has 18 residues. The V gene's germline CDR1 is SGHDT and CDR2 YYEEEE. V was pared by 1 base and J by 2 bases, with 9 bases of the junction left unmatched. V usage is TRBV5-6 and J usage is TRBJ2-5; 12 bases align to TRBD2. The sequencing used PBMCs, collected around atezolizumab (anti-PD-L1) treatment. The sequence was collected from a man aged 55 to 70 with urothelial cancer. The CDR3 loop reads CASSLRTSGVYRQETQYF. CDR3 coding DNA: TGTGCCAGCAGCTTGAGGACTAGCGGGGTATATAGGCAAGAGACCCAGTACTTC.